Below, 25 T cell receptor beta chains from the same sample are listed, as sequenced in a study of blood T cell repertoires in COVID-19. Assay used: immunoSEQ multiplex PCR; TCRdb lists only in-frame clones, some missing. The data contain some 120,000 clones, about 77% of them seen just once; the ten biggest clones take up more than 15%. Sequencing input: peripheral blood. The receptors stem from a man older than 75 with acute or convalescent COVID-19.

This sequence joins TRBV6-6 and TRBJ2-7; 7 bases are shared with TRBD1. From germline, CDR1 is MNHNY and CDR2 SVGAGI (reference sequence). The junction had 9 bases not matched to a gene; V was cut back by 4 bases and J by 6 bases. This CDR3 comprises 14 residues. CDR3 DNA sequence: TGTGCCAGCAGTTCCCCGACAGGGATCGGCGAGCAGTACTTC. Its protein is CASSSPTGIGEQYF.

CDR3 DNA sequence: TGTGCCAGCTCACCAAAGGCAGCGGATACTTACAATGAGCAGTTCTTC. It yields the protein CASSPKAADTYNEQFF. V usage is TRBV18 and J usage is TRBJ2-1, with D tentatively TRBD2 (5 bases). The CDR3 totals 16 residues. CDR1 KGHSH and CDR2 LQKENI come from the germline V gene. The V end lost 2 bases, the J end lost 4 bases, and 15 bases lay between the germline ends.

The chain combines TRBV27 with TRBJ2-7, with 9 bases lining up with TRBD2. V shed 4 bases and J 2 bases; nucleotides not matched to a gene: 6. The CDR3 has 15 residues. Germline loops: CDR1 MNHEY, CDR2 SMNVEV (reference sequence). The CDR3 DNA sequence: TGTGCCAGCAGTTCTCAGAGCGGGGGGACCTACGAGCAGTACTTC. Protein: CASSSQSGGTYEQYF.

CDR3 sequence reads: CASSPRAGGANTGELFF. DNA of the CDR3: TGTGCCAGCAGCCCCCGCGCAGGGGGCGCAAACACCGGGGAGCTGTTTTTT. V is TRBV7-6 and J is TRBJ2-2, with 8 bases fitting TRBD1. Per the germline V gene, CDR1 is SGHVS and CDR2 is FNYEAQ. Trimming took 5 bases from V and 2 from J; bases not matched to a gene: 10. The CDR3 has 17 residues.

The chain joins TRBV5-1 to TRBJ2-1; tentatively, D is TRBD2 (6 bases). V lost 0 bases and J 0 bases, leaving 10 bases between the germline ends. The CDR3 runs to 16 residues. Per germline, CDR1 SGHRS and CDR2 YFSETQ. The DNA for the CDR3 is TGCGCCAGCAGCTTGGTAGCGGAGAGCTCCTACAATGAGCAGTTCTTC. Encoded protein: CASSLVAESSYNEQFF. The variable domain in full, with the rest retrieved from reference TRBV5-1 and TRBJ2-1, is KAGVTQTPRYLIKTRGQQVTLSCSPISGHRSVSWYQQTPGQGLQFLFEYFSETQRNKGNFPGRFSGRQFSNSRSEMNVSTLELGDSALYLCASSLVAESSYNEQFFGPGTRLTVL.

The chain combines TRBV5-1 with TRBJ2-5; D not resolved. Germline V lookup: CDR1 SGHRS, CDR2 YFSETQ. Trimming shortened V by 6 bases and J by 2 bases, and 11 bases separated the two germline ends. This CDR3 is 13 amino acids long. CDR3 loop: CASKRPGQETQYF. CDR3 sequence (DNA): TGCGCCAGCAAAAGACCGGGTCAAGAGACCCAGTACTTC.

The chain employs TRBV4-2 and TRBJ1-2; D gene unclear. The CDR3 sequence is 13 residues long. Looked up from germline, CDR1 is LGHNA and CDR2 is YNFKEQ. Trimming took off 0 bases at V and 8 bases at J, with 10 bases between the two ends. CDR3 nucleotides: TGTGCCAGCAGCCAAGATTTGGGCGGGGGCTACACCTTC. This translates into CASSQDLGGGYTF.

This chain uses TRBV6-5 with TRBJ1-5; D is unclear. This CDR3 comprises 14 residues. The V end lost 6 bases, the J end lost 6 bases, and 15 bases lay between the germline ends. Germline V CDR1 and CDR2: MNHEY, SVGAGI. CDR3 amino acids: CASRGEEGRQPQHF. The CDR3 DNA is TGTGCCAGCAGGGGAGAGGAAGGGCGTCAGCCCCAGCATTTT.

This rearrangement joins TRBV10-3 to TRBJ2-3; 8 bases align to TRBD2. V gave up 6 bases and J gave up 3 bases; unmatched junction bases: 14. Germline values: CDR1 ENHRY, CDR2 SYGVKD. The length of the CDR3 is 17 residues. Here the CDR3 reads CAISKPLAGRGTDTQYF. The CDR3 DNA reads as TGTGCCATCAGCAAGCCTTTAGCGGGGCGGGGAACAGATACGCAGTATTTT.

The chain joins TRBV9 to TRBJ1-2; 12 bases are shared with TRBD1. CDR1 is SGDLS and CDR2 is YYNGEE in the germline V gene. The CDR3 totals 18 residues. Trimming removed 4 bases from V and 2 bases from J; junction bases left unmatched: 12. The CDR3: CASSTEGDRGRKNYGYTF. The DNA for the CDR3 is TGTGCCAGCAGCACAGAAGGGGACAGGGGGCGGAAGAACTATGGCTACACCTTC.

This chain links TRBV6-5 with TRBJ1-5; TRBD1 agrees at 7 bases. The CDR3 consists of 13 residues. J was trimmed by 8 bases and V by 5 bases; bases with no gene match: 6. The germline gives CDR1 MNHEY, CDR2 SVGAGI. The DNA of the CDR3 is TGTGCCAGCAGTATCCGGACAGGCGAGCCCCAGCATTTT. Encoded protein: CASSIRTGEPQHF.

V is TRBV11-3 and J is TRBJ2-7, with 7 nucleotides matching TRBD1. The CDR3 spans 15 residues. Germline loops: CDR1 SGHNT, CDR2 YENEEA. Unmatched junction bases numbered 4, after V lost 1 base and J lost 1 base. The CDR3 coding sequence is TGTGCCAGCAGCTTAGGAGGGGGCGCATCCTACGAGCAGTACTTC. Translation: CASSLGGGASYEQYF.

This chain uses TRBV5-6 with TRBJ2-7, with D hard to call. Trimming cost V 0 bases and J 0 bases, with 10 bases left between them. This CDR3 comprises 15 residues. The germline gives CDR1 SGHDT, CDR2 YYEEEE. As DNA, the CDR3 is TGTGCCAGCAGCTTGGGGGTAGGAGTCTCCTACGAGCAGTACTTC. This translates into CASSLGVGVSYEQYF.

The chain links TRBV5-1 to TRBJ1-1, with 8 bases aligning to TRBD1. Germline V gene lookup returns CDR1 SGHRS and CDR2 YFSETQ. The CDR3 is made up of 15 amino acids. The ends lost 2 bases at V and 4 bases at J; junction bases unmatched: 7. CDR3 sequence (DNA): TGCGCCAGCAGCTTAACAGGGGGTAGGACCACTGAAGCTTTCTTT. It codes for CASSLTGGRTTEAFF.

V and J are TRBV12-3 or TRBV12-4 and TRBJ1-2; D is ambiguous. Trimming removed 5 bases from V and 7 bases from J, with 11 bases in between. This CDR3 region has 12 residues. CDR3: CASSPRRGGYTF. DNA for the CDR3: TGTGCCAGCAGTCCCCGTCGGGGTGGCTACACCTTC.

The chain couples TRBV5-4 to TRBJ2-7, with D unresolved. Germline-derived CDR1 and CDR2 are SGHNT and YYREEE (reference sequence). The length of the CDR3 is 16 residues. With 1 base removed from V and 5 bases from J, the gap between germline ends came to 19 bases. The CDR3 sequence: CASSLSAQTLNNEQYF. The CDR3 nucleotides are TGTGCCAGCAGCTTGTCGGCCCAGACTTTGAACAACGAGCAGTACTTC.

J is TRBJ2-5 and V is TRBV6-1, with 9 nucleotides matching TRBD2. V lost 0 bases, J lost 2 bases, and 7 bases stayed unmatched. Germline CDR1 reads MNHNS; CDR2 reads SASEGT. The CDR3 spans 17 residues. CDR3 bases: TGTGCCAGCAGTGAAGCGATTGCGGGGGGGGGTCAAGAGACCCAGTACTTC. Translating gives CASSEAIAGGGQETQYF.

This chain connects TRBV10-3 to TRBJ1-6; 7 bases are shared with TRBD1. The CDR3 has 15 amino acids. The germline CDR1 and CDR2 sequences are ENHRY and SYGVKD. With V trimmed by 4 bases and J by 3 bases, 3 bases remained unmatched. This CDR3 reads CAISGGTVYNSPLHF. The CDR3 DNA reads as TGTGCCATCAGTGGGGGGACAGTCTATAATTCACCCCTCCACTTT.

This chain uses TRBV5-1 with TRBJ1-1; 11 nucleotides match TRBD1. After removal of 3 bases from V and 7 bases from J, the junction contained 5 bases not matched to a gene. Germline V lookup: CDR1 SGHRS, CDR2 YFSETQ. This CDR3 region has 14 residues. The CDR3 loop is CASSYGQGAFEAFF. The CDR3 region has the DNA TGCGCCAGCAGCTATGGACAGGGGGCATTTGAAGCTTTCTTT. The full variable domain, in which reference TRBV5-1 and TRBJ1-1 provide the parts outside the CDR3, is KAGVTQTPRYLIKTRGQQVTLSCSPISGHRSVSWYQQTPGQGLQFLFEYFSETQRNKGNFPGRFSGRQFSNSRSEMNVSTLELGDSALYLCASSYGQGAFEAFFGQGTRLTVV.

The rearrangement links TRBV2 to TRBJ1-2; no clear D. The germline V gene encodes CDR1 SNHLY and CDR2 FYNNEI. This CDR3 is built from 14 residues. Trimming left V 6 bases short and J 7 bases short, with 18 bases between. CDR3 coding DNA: TGTGCCAGCAGCAATGGGGAGGCAGTTCCTGGCTACACCTTC. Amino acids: CASSNGEAVPGYTF.

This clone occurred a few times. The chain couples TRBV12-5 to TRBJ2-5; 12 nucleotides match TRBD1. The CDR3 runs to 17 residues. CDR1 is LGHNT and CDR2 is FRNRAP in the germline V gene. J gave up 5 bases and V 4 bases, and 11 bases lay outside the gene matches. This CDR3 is CASGSGSRDRGLETQYF. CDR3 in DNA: TGTGCTAGTGGTTCAGGAAGCCGGGACAGGGGGCTGGAGACCCAGTACTTC.

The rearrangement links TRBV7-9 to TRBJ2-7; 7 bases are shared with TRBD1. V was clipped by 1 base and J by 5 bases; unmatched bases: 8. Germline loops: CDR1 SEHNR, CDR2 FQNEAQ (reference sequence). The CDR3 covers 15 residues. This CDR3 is CASSLGAKGAHEQYF. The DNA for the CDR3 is TGTGCCAGCAGCTTAGGGGCGAAGGGGGCCCACGAGCAGTACTTC. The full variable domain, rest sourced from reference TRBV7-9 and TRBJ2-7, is DTGVSQNPRHKITKRGQNVTFRCDPISEHNRLYWYRQTLGQGPEFLTYFQNEAQLEKSRLLSDRFSAERPKGSFSTLEIQRTEQGDSAMYLCASSLGAKGAHEQYFGPGTRLTVT.

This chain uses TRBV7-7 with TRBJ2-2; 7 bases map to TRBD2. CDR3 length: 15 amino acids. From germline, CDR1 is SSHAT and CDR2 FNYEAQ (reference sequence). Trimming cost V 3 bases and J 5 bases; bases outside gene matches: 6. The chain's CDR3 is CASSLWQGGTGELFF. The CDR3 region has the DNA TGTGCCAGCAGCTTGTGGCAGGGAGGGACCGGGGAGCTGTTTTTT.

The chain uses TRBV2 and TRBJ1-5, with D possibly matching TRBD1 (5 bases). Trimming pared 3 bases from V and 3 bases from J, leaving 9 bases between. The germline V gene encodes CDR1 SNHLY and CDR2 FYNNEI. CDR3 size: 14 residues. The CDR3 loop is CASSETVYNQPQHF. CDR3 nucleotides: TGTGCCAGCAGTGAGACAGTTTACAATCAGCCCCAGCATTTT.

CDR3 protein: CASRPPGTGANQPQHF. CDR3 bases: TGTGCCAGTAGACCTCCCGGGACAGGAGCCAATCAGCCCCAGCATTTT. This rearrangement joins TRBV19 to TRBJ1-5, with TRBD1 matching 8 bases. The V gene end was trimmed by 6 bases and the J gene end by 3 bases; junction bases not matched to a gene: 10. Germline CDR1 reads LNHDA; CDR2 reads SQIVND (reference sequence). The CDR3 sequence is 16 residues long.